This TCR beta chain was observed in a study of regulatory T cells in long-lasting Graves disease (dated by TCRdb to 2020 to 2023). Background for the entire study: In the newly diagnosed Graves' disease group, patients had been taking antithyroid drugs for less than 3 months. This study used TCR sequencing and RNA sequencing of peripheral blood to compare persistent Graves' disease patients against newly diagnosed Graves' disease patients. A total of roughly 35 samples were covered by TCR sequencing, comprising some 13 persistent and around 20 newly diagnosed Graves' disease patients. The study took place in China and was registered as a clinical trial. The research as a whole found: Patients with persistent disease shared more public clonotypes (over 2,500) than newly diagnosed patients did (966). The small sample size was acknowledged by the authors as a limitation that may reduce accuracy. Because the primary lesion, thyroid tissue, could not be accessed, the study looked at peripheral blood alone. Lower TCR Shannon entropy and fewer highly expanded clones were observed in persistent Graves' disease patients than in newly diagnosed patients, which suggested clonal expansion. Only the TCR beta chain was sequenced and analyzed.

About this clonotype itself: This clone's antigen is unknown. It has no much larger one-base neighbor in the sample; base qualities were not kept.

The library came from multiplex PCR. The listed sequencing device is Illumina HiSeq 4000. To build TCR beta libraries, CDR3 regions were amplified by Arm-PCR using iRepertoire HTBI primers. Before sequencing, the PCR products went through gel purification. The published analysis was carried out like this. Gene usage analysis of CDR3 amino acid clonotypes relied on the roughly 64 TRBV and about 13 TRBJ segments identified across samples. COPE and FqMerger were used to merge the filtered high-quality paired reads into contigs. BLAST was used to align contigs to IMGT TRBV, TRBD and TRBJ reference genes, with CDR3 defined following IMGT. Any clonotype with a frequency above 0.1% was classified as a highly expanded clone. Shannon entropy served as the measure of repertoire diversity, while the Gini coefficient captured V-J evenness. A clonotype found in more than one individual was treated as public. Starting from the raw public reads, TCRdb applied fastp trimming at Q25, assembled clones with MiXCR and retained in-frame beta chains. One record per CDR3 amino acid sequence lists the most common genes and DNA. TCRdb, rather than the study authors, made the V and J calls. Present in this sample are 350,000 to 450,000 distinct CDR3 sequences, about 15% of which were seen just once. The ten top clones hold over 7.5% of the sample.

Read against the paper, the sample's time point label means: newly diagnosed GD, antithyroid drugs for less than 3 months. RNA was extracted from PBMCs in TRIzol for both TCR sequencing and RNA sequencing. Graves' disease was diagnosed according to American Thyroid Association guidelines. The patients came from an endocrinology department in Xi'an, China. Each patient gave around 9.2 milliliters of peripheral blood, collected in an EDTA anticoagulant tube. Ficoll Paque Plus density gradient separation was used to isolate PBMCs, and no additional T cell sorting was done. An Agilent 2100 Bioanalyzer and agarose gel were used to check RNA quality, and a NanoDrop 2000 was used to measure RNA concentration. The same data also went into a second study, on T cells in Graves' hyperthyroidism and ophthalmopathy. From that second study: Stable Graves' hyperthyroidism was defined as the absence of progression to ophthalmopathy over 18 months of follow-up. Hyperthyroidism patients were newly diagnosed, with disease duration under 2 months, and aged 18 to 65 years. Exclusion was applied to patients with uncontrolled infections, other autoimmune diseases, pregnancy or lactation. Diagnoses were established on the basis of clinical symptoms, serum thyroxine and TRAb, thyroid ultrasound, and orbital computed tomography. For the first round of RT-PCR on the TCR CDR3, the HTBI primer set was used together with the Qiagen OneStep RT-PCR kit. Most expanded thyroid clonotypes (frequency above 0.001) were also found in blood, which suggests that blood repertoires may mirror thyroid immune responses. In cross-validation, a model built on a 13 V-J signature told ophthalmopathy apart from stable hyperthyroidism with roughly 87% sensitivity and roughly 81% specificity, and in testing the same model reached 80%/75%. In validation, the model predicted progression to ophthalmopathy a median of approximately 6.6 months before onset, with approximately 68% sensitivity and around 76% specificity. TCR V-J signatures able to tell the groups apart were searched for in a discovery cohort of 100 or so patients, of whom roughly 42 had Graves' ophthalmopathy and about 60 had stable Graves' hyperthyroidism. Prospective prediction of ophthalmopathy was tested in an independent validation cohort consisting of fewer than 20 hyperthyroidism patients and about 17 patients who later progressed to ophthalmopathy. The 100 discovery patients were randomly split 7:3 into training and test sets. In about 6 Graves' hyperthyroidism patients, the study also compared T-cell repertoires from thyroid tissue with T-cell repertoires from blood. After blood sampling, hyperthyroidism patients were treated with methimazole at a starting dose of 30 mg daily, and ophthalmopathy patients were treated with high-dose intravenous methylprednisolone. Libraries were constructed in a second round of multiplex PCR, after which size selection and purification were carried out. The libraries were sequenced on an Illumina HiSeq2000 using paired-end 100 bp reads. SOAPnuke was used to process the raw data, with reads discarded if the reads contained adapters or uncalled bases, had a mean Phred below 15, or lacked an exact constant-primer or identifier match. High-quality paired reads were merged using COPE v1.2.5, and each unique nucleotide sequence was defined as a clonotype. MiTCR v1.1 was used to align clonotypes to the IMGT TRBV, TRBD and TRBJ reference segments. The analysis included only V-J combinations with a frequency above 0.0001, which together covered roughly 99% of the repertoires. The TCS score was defined as F50 (clonal expansion) divided by E x V (chaos), with BLOSUM62-based TCRdist calculated between CDR3 peptides within each V-J. Welch's t-statistics and random forest reduced around 550 V-J features to 10 to 15, which were used in a naive Bayes classifier (R e1071). No statistical method was used to set the sample size in advance, and investigators knew the group allocation. According to the paper, TCR Vbeta CDR3 sequencing was carried out on more than 120 peripheral blood samples, which came from about 45 ophthalmopathy, fewer than 80 hyperthyroidism and approximately 17 progressor patients.

The starting material was peripheral blood mononuclear cells (PBMCs), obtained at new diagnosis, from a patient treated with antithyroid drugs. This receptor was taken from a woman aged 40-49 years with Graves disease. Donor details come from another sample of the same person, matched by shared clones.

The CDR3 in this case is CASSYAGNSGRQSYEQYF. The nucleotides are TGTGCCAGCAGTTATGCAGGTAATAGCGGGAGGCAGTCCTACGAGCAGTACTTC. The chain was built from TRBV6-2 or TRBV6-3 and TRBJ2-7, and 10 junction bases match TRBD2. CDR1 and CDR2 are read off the germline V gene as MNHEY and SVGEGT. From V the trimming removes 3 bases and from J it removes 1 base, while the gene matches leave 12 bases of the junction unaccounted for. The CDR3 starts with the cysteine, ends with the phenylalanine, and has 18 residues. Only the CDR3 DNA is retained, 54 bases long and in frame from the first base.